The 11 T cell receptor beta chains below all came from one sample that was sequenced in a study of shared clonotypes between healthy human individuals. Measured with immunoSEQ multiplex PCR; TCRdb has only the in-frame clones, and not every one. The sample includes 2.5 million or so clones, more than 80% of them seen just once. Sequenced: naive CD4+ T cells sorted from blood. As to subset: CD45RA+ positively selected. Every receptor here comes from a man aged 18 to 30 in good health.

The rearrangement uses TRBV28 and TRBJ2-1; 7 nucleotides agree with TRBD2. This CDR3 is 15 amino acids long. Germline V gives CDR1 MDHEN, CDR2 SYDVKM. V lost 8 bases and J lost 0; bases outside the gene matches: 7. The CDR3 here is CASVSSGGSYNEQFF. The CDR3 DNA follows: TGTGCCAGCGTGAGCTCGGGAGGCTCCTACAATGAGCAGTTCTTC.

This rearrangement joins TRBV6-1 to TRBJ2-7, with D hard to call. V was trimmed by 9 bases and J by 3 bases, leaving 15 bases between them. Germline-derived CDR1 and CDR2 are MNHNS and SASEGT. This CDR3 is built from 13 residues. The DNA for the CDR3 is TGTGCCAGTCACATGGCTTCAGGCTACGAGCAGTACTTC. Translation gives CASHMASGYEQYF.

V and J are TRBV7-2 and TRBJ1-1; D is unresolved. Per the germline V gene, CDR1 is SGHTA and CDR2 is FQGNSA. V was cut by 1 base and J by 3 bases, with 15 bases left in between. The CDR3 totals 16 residues. This CDR3 is CASSLVQAKWDTEAFF. The DNA of the CDR3 is TGTGCCAGCAGCTTAGTTCAGGCCAAATGGGACACTGAAGCTTTCTTT.

V and J are TRBV10-3 and TRBJ1-4; D is unclear. Trimming stripped 3 bases from V and 2 bases from J, with 10 bases between. The CDR3 is made up of 15 amino acids. Germline V gene data show CDR1 as ENHRY and CDR2 as SYGVKD. CDR3 coding DNA: TGTGCCATCAGTGACACGGGGAAGACTAATGAAAAACTGTTTTTT. It encodes CAISDTGKTNEKLFF.

This clone came up once. This chain uses TRBV19 with TRBJ2-2; unclear D gene. The V end lost 7 bases, the J end lost 2 bases, and 14 bases lay between the germline ends. The CDR3 covers 15 residues. Germline lookup yields CDR1 LNHDA and CDR2 SQIVND (reference sequence). The CDR3 loop is CASNSGPINTGELFF. The CDR3 nucleotides read TGTGCCAGTAATTCGGGCCCTATTAACACCGGGGAGCTGTTTTTT.

This chain uses TRBV5-4 with TRBJ1-1; D is possibly TRBD1 (5 bases). CDR1 SGHNT and CDR2 YYREEE come from the germline V gene (reference sequence). The CDR3 spans 12 residues. V lost 4 bases, J lost 12 bases, and 16 bases lay in between. CDR3 in DNA: TGTGCCAGCAGCCTACGGGACGGCGCGTCTTTCTTT. Amino acids: CASSLRDGASFF.

This chain connects TRBV6-4 to TRBJ2-1; TRBD2 matches 7 bases. Germline values: CDR1 MRHNA, CDR2 SNTAGT. Trimming took 6 bases from V and 6 from J; bases not matched to a gene: 14. CDR3 length equals 16 residues. CDR3 region: CASRTQRSGAGNEQFF. CDR3 DNA: TGTGCCAGCAGAACCCAGAGAAGCGGGGCTGGCAATGAGCAGTTCTTC.

Concerning this clone itself: This sample also contains other DNA sequences that code for the same CDR3. The chain employs TRBV6-1 and TRBJ1-2; possibly TRBD1 for D (5 bases). Per the germline V gene, CDR1 is MNHNS and CDR2 is SASEGT. V gave up 1 base and J gave up 2 bases, with 8 bases separating them. The CDR3 loop spans 14 amino acids. CDR3: CASSEGGANYGYTF. CDR3 DNA sequence: TGTGCCAGCAGTGAAGGGGGCGCGAACTATGGCTACACCTTC.

The V and J genes are TRBV5-1 and TRBJ2-3; TRBD1 aligns across 7 bases. V shed 5 bases and J 3 bases; nucleotides not matched to a gene: 9. The CDR3 runs 15 residues. CDR1 SGHRS and CDR2 YFSETQ come from the germline V gene. CDR3: CASRNGTEPTDTQYF. Written as DNA, the CDR3 is TGCGCCAGCAGAAATGGGACAGAACCTACAGATACGCAGTATTTT.

V and J are TRBV5-1 and TRBJ2-5, with D possibly being TRBD1 (6 bases). Trimming shortened V by 0 bases and J by 0 bases, and 15 bases separated the two germline ends. The CDR3 contains 17 residues. Germline lookup yields CDR1 SGHRS and CDR2 YFSETQ. CDR3 sequence reads: CASSLVGGQTNQETQYF. DNA of the CDR3: TGCGCCAGCAGCTTGGTGGGCGGACAGACCAACCAAGAGACCCAGTACTTC.

The chain uses TRBV5-6 and TRBJ2-2; 9 bases are a match to TRBD1. Per the germline V gene, CDR1 is SGHDT and CDR2 is YYEEEE. With V trimmed by 0 bases and J by 7 bases, 4 bases remained unmatched. The CDR3 covers 15 residues. The CDR3 coding sequence is TGTGCCAGCAGCTTGGGGGGACAGGGAAGCGGGGAGCTGTTTTTT. Protein: CASSLGGQGSGELFF. Full variable domain (rest looked up from reference TRBV5-6 and TRBJ2-2): DAGVTQSPTHLIKTRGQQVTLRCSPKSGHDTVSWYQQALGQGPQFIFQYYEEEERQRGNFPDRFSGHQFPNYSSELNVNALLLGDSALYLCASSLGGQGSGELFFGEGSRLTVL.